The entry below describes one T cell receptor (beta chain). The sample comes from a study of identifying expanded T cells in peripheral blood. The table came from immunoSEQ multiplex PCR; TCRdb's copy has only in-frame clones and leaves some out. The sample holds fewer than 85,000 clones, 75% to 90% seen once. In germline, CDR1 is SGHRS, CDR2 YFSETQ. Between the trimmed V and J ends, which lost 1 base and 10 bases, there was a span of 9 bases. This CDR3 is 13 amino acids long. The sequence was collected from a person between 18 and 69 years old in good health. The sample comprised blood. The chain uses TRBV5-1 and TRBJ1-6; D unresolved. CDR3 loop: CASSLRHESPLHF. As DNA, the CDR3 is TGCGCCAGCAGCTTGAGGCATGAATCACCCCTCCACTTT.